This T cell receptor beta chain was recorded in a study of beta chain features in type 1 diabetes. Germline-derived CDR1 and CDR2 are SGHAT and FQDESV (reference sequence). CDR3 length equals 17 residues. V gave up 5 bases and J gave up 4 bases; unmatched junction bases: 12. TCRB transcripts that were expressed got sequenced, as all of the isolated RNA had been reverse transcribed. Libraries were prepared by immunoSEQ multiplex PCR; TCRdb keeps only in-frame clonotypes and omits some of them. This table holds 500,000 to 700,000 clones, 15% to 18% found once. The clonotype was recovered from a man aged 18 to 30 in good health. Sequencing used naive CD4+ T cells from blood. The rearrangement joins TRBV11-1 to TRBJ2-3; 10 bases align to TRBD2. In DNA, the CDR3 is TGTGCCAGCAGCCACTCCGGAGCGGGGGGGCCGTCAGATACGCAGTATTTT. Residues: CASSHSGAGGPSDTQYF.